This TCR beta chain was recovered during a study of response to subunit inactivated influenza vaccine. The study's findings and limits: Each seasonal influenza vaccination recruits few new T cells, the authors suggested.

With regard to this clonotype: The antigen is not known.

The V gene lost 5 bases and the J gene lost 1 base, with 10 bases spanning the gap. Germline lookup yields CDR1 DFQATT and CDR2 SNEGSKA (reference sequence). The CDR3 extends over 13 amino acids. One entry per CDR3 protein results from TCRdb running MiXCR on the RT-PCR reads. Of 560,000 or so distinct CDR3 sequences listed, 7.5% to 8.5% are singletons. The chain recombines TRBV20-1 with TRBJ2-3; D may be TRBD1 (6 bases). The source of this sequence is a man aged 50 to 69 who received an inactivated influenza vaccine. Specimen: PBMCs from blood, collected approximately 25 months after vaccination. The CDR3 loop reads CSALSGGTDTQYF. The DNA for the CDR3 is TGCAGTGCTCTCTCAGGGGGCACAGATACGCAGTATTTT.